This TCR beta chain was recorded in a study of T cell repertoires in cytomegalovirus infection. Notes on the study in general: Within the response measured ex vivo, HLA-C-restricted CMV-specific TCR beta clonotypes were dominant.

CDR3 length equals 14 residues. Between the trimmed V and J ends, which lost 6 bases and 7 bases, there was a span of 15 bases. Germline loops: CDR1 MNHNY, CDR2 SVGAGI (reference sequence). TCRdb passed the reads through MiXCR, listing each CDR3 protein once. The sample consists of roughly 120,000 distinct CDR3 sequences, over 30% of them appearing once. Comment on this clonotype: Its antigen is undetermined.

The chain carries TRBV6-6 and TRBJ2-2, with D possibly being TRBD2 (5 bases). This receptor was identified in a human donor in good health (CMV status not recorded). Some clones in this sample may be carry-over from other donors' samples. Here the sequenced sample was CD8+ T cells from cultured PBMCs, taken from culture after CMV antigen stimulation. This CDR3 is CASSVGLSGGELFF. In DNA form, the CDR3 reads TGTGCCAGCAGCGTCGGACTGTCCGGCGGGGAGCTGTTTTTT.